This entry describes one T cell receptor beta chain. The sample belongs to a study of blood T cell repertoires in COVID-19. Researchers sorted participants into cohorts using their self-reported clinical history. The assay was immunoSEQ multiplex PCR, and TCRdb's table has in-frame clones only and misses some. Of a few hundred thousand clones in the sample, around 87% were seen once. The sequence was obtained from a young woman with acute COVID-19. The sample comprised PBMCs or T cells enriched from blood (not recorded which).

The CDR3 reads CASSKRGPLDTQYF. The CDR3 DNA reads as TGTGCCAGCAGCAAACGAGGGCCCTTAGATACGCAGTATTTT. V gene TRBV11-3 combines with J gene TRBJ2-3; possible D gene TRBD2, 5 bases. Trimming removed 5 bases at V and 5 bases at J, with 14 bases between. Germline V gene lookup returns CDR1 SGHNT and CDR2 YENEEA. There are 14 residues in the CDR3.